The 20 T cell receptor beta chains given below trace back to one sample, sequenced in a study of cytomegalovirus exposure and HLA in healthy donors. In the PCR, 60 Vbeta and 13 Jbeta primers were used. Libraries were prepared by immunoSEQ multiplex PCR; TCRdb keeps only in-frame clonotypes and omits some of them. Among approximately 200,000 clones listed, around 85% were seen once. The sample comprised PBMCs. The receptors come from a human donor in good health.

The chain joins TRBV25-1 to TRBJ2-2; D might be TRBD1 (6 bases). V shed 9 bases and J shed 5 bases, with 13 bases lying between them. This CDR3 has 13 amino acids. Germline values: CDR1 MGHDK, CDR2 SYGVNS. CDR3 DNA sequence: TGTGCCAGTCGACAGGTCCTGACCGGGGAGCTGTTTTTT. It translates to CASRQVLTGELFF.

This clone has only one observation. This rearrangement joins TRBV27 to TRBJ2-2; 7 bases map to TRBD2. The CDR3 totals 22 residues. V gave up 3 bases and J gave up 2 bases; unmatched junction bases: 24. Germline-derived CDR1 and CDR2 are MNHEY and SMNVEV (reference sequence). The CDR3 spells CASSLVSGWGRGPQGNTGELFF. The CDR3 DNA reads as TGTGCCAGCAGTTTGGTGTCGGGGTGGGGGAGGGGACCCCAAGGAAACACCGGGGAGCTGTTTTTT.

The chain links TRBV10-3 to TRBJ2-1; the D gene is possibly TRBD2 (5 bases). This CDR3 region has 13 residues. With 8 bases removed from V and 5 bases from J, the gap between germline ends came to 13 bases. CDR1 and CDR2 (germline): ENHRY, SYGVKD. CDR3 protein: CAIARAADNEQFF. The DNA of the CDR3 is TGTGCCATCGCTAGAGCGGCGGACAATGAGCAGTTCTTC.

This chain connects TRBV7-9 to TRBJ2-2; 10 nucleotides agree with TRBD2. V shed 7 bases, J shed 3 bases, and the junction held 5 bases outside the gene matches. From germline, CDR1 is SEHNR and CDR2 FQNEAQ (reference sequence). The CDR3 is 15 residues long. The CDR3 sequence: CASISGRADTGELFF. The CDR3 nucleotides are TGTGCCAGCATCAGCGGGAGGGCCGACACCGGGGAGCTGTTTTTT. Full variable domain (remainder filled in from reference TRBV7-9 and TRBJ2-2): DTGVSQNPRHKITKRGQNVTFRCDPISEHNRLYWYRQTLGQGPEFLTYFQNEAQLEKSRLLSDRFSAERPKGSFSTLEIQRTEQGDSAMYLCASISGRADTGELFFGEGSRLTVL.

This clone was picked up a small number of times. V usage is TRBV7-9 and J usage is TRBJ2-7, with TRBD2 identical over 9 bases. CDR1 and CDR2 from the germline V gene are SEHNR and FQNEAQ (reference sequence). J lost 4 bases, V lost 5 bases, and 12 bases had no gene match. CDR3 length: 16 residues. This CDR3 is CASSGTSGRNTYEQYF. CDR3 sequence (DNA): TGTGCCAGCAGCGGCACTAGCGGGCGGAACACGTACGAGCAGTACTTC.

The genes are TRBV19 and TRBJ2-7; D is possibly TRBD2 (5 bases). Germline assignment: CDR1 LNHDA and CDR2 SQIVND (reference sequence). The V end lost 1 base, the J end lost 5 bases, and 15 bases lay between the germline ends. This CDR3 contains 15 residues. The CDR3 region has the DNA TGTGCCAGTAGTATAGCGGGATCCCTTGAGGACGAGCAGTACTTC. It is translated as CASSIAGSLEDEQYF.

The chain is built from TRBV27 and TRBJ2-5; 8 positions agree with TRBD1. V lost 1 base to trimming and J lost 2 bases; unmatched junction nucleotides: 6. Looked up from germline, CDR1 is MNHEY and CDR2 is SMNVEV (reference sequence). This CDR3 region has 16 residues. The CDR3 nucleotides read TGTGCCAGCAGTTTATTCTGGGACAGGCGGCAAGAGACCCAGTACTTC. It specifies CASSLFWDRRQETQYF.

The chain uses TRBV7-9 and TRBJ1-1; 9 bases agree with TRBD1. V lost 5 bases to trimming and J lost 5 bases; unmatched junction nucleotides: 15. CDR1 and CDR2 (germline): SEHNR, FQNEAQ (reference sequence). This CDR3 is built from 17 residues. The CDR3 here is CASSKPGQGGIRTEAFF. CDR3 DNA sequence: TGTGCCAGCAGCAAACCGGGACAGGGAGGGATTAGGACTGAAGCTTTCTTT. Variable domain in full (rest from reference TRBV7-9 and TRBJ1-1): DTGVSQNPRHKITKRGQNVTFRCDPISEHNRLYWYRQTLGQGPEFLTYFQNEAQLEKSRLLSDRFSAERPKGSFSTLEIQRTEQGDSAMYLCASSKPGQGGIRTEAFFGQGTRLTVV.

The J gene is TRBJ2-7, the V gene TRBV27; the D is unclear. CDR1 and CDR2 from the germline V gene are MNHEY and SMNVEV (reference sequence). The CDR3 spans 13 residues. V was pared by 3 bases and J by 7 bases, with 13 bases between. CDR3 sequence (DNA): TGTGCCAGCAGTTTGGCACCCACCTGGGAGCAGTACTTC. Amino acids: CASSLAPTWEQYF.

V usage is TRBV19 and J usage is TRBJ2-3; weak D call: TRBD2 (5 bases). This CDR3 is 16 amino acids long. Trimming pared 5 bases from V and 3 bases from J, leaving 18 bases between. The V gene's germline CDR1 is LNHDA and CDR2 SQIVND (reference sequence). The CDR3 nucleotides read TGTGCCAGTAGTCCCTCGGGGTCCCTCGCTACAGATACGCAGTATTTT. Residues: CASSPSGSLATDTQYF.

The chain carries TRBV5-1 and TRBJ2-5; TRBD2 aligns across 7 bases. Germline CDR1 SGHRS, CDR2 YFSETQ. The CDR3 is 14 residues long. J gave up 3 bases and V 6 bases, and 8 bases lay outside the gene matches. CDR3 amino acids: CASTPGRVEETQYF. CDR3 DNA: TGCGCCAGCACCCCGGGGAGGGTTGAAGAGACCCAGTACTTC.

V and J are TRBV5-5 and TRBJ2-7, with TRBD2 matching 10 bases. Germline-derived CDR1 and CDR2 are SGHKS and YYEKEE (reference sequence). This CDR3 has 17 residues. Trimming removed 4 bases from V and 5 bases from J; junction bases left unmatched: 15. The CDR3 reads CASSGNGAASGRNEQYF. Written as DNA, the CDR3 is TGTGCCAGCAGCGGGAACGGTGCGGCTAGCGGGAGAAACGAGCAGTACTTC.

Comments on this clone: The same CDR3 also results from other DNA sequences found in this sample. The chain couples TRBV4-1 to TRBJ2-1; tentatively, D is TRBD1 (6 bases). Trimming cost V 1 base and J 7 bases, with 8 bases left between them. Germline lookup yields CDR1 MGHRA and CDR2 YSYEKL. The CDR3 covers 13 residues. The CDR3 bases are TGCGCCAGCAGCCAAGCGAGGGGGAATGAGCAGTTCTTC. Protein product: CASSQARGNEQFF.

As for this clone: One junction end does not reproduce the germline sequence, and a read error may be involved. J is TRBJ2-5 and V is TRBV7-9; D gene ambiguous. Germline-derived CDR1 and CDR2 are SEHNR and FQNEAQ (reference sequence). The CDR3 length is 15 residues. The CDR3, as DNA: TGTTCCAGCAGCTTAGGAGCCGCCCCACAAGAGACCCAGTACTTC. As protein: CSSSLGAAPQETQYF.

On this clone itself: Within the sample, other DNA sequences also encode this same CDR3. The rearrangement uses TRBV7-9 and TRBJ1-1; a possible D gene is TRBD1 (5 bases). CDR1 and CDR2 (germline): SEHNR, FQNEAQ (reference sequence). With 3 bases removed from V and 1 base from J, the gap between germline ends came to 6 bases. This CDR3 region has 13 residues. CDR3 nucleotides: TGTGCCAGCAGCTTGCAGGGGAACACTGAAGCTTTCTTT. Its protein product is CASSLQGNTEAFF.

V and J are TRBV29-1 and TRBJ2-5; D possibly corresponds to TRBD1 (6 bases). The better agreement between TRBJ2-7 and the DNA end casts doubt on the J call. This CDR3 spans 13 amino acids. Germline loops: CDR1 SQVTM, CDR2 ANQGSEA. The CDR3 DNA is TGCAGCGTTGGCAGAGGCAGGGGCTACGAGCAGTACTTC. Protein sequence: CSVGRGRGYEQYF.

This sequence joins TRBV2 and TRBJ2-7; 7 bases agree with TRBD1. The CDR3 covers 13 residues. CDR1 SNHLY and CDR2 FYNNEI come from the germline V gene. V shed 6 bases, J shed 0 bases, and the junction held 2 bases outside the gene matches. CDR3 sequence reads: CASRRDSSYEQYF. Written as DNA, the CDR3 is TGTGCCAGCAGAAGGGACAGCTCCTACGAGCAGTACTTC. Together with reference TRBV2 and TRBJ2-7, the CDR3 gives the full variable domain: EPEVTQTPSHQVTQMGQEVILRCVPISNHLYFYWYRQILGQKVEFLVSFYNNEISEKSEIFDDQFSVERPDGSNFTLKIRSTKLEDSAMYFCASRRDSSYEQYFGPGTRLTVT.

CDR3 sequence: CASSPGTSGRRYEQYF. The CDR3 DNA reads TGTGCCAGTAGTCCAGGAACTAGCGGGAGACGGTACGAGCAGTACTTC. V and J are TRBV19 and TRBJ2-7; 11 nucleotides line up with TRBD2. The CDR3 extends over 16 amino acids. The germline V gene has CDR1 LNHDA and CDR2 SQIVND (reference sequence). J lost 4 bases, V lost 5 bases, and 10 bases had no gene match.

The V call is TRBV30, the J call TRBJ1-2; 9 bases fit TRBD1. CDR1 is GTSNPN and CDR2 is SVGIG in the germline V gene (reference sequence). There are 14 residues in the CDR3. The ends lost 3 bases at V and 7 bases at J; junction bases unmatched: 9. The CDR3 DNA reads as TGTGCCTGGAGAAACAGGGGGCGCGTCGGTGGCTACACCTTC. Translation: CAWRNRGRVGGYTF.

This clone was found once. The J gene is TRBJ1-6, the V gene TRBV27; 7 nucleotides align to TRBD1. Per the germline V gene, CDR1 is MNHEY and CDR2 is SMNVEV (reference sequence). The J segment lost 6 bases and the V segment lost 4 bases, leaving 3 bases of the junction unmatched. This CDR3 has 14 residues. The DNA for the CDR3 is TGTGCCAGCAGTTGGGGACAGCTTAATTCACCCCTCCACTTT. Amino acids: CASSWGQLNSPLHF.